These T cell receptor beta chains were read from a single sample in a study of T cells in Graves' hyperthyroidism and ophthalmopathy. Via MiXCR, TCRdb re-called the multiplex PCR reads, giving one row per CDR3 protein. The sample holds about 270,000 distinct CDR3 sequences; about 20% are singletons and the top ten take 50% to 75%. Sequencing was done on a sample of blood. Every receptor here comes from a man aged 25-45 years with Graves' ophthalmopathy. The CDR3 runs from the conserved cysteine through the conserved F or W. The D gene is left open where the match is weak. Clone size is given for some rows only: seen once, a few or many times, or a class if the clone is expanded.

D gene: -
V gene: TRBV24-1
J gene: TRBJ2-3
clone size: many
CDR3 DNA: TGTGCCACCAGTGATGACAAGACAGGGAGGGCGACAGATACGCAGTATTTT
CDR3 protein: CATSDDKTGRATDTQYF

D gene: -
V gene: TRBV12-5
J gene: TRBJ2-3
clone size: few
CDR3 DNA: TGTGCTAGTGGTTTGGGGTTTGGAGGGCCGACAGATACGCAGTATTTT
CDR3 protein: CASGLGFGGPTDTQYF

D gene: TRBD2
V gene: TRBV7-9
J gene: TRBJ2-3
clone size: -
CDR3 DNA: TGTGCCAGCAGCTTTCTAAGTAGCGGGAATGTAGATACGCGGTATTTT
CDR3 protein: CASSFLSSGNVDTRYF

D gene: -
V gene: TRBV4-1
J gene: TRBJ1-1
clone size: -
CDR3 DNA: TGCGCCAGCAGCCAAGATATAAATCAGGGTTCCTTGAACACTGAAGCTTTCTTT
CDR3 protein: CASSQDINQGSLNTEAFF

D gene: -
V gene: TRBV4-1
J gene: TRBJ2-7
clone size: -
CDR3 DNA: TGCGCCAGCAGCCAAGAAAACGGGAGCCCGTCCTACGAGCAGTACTTC
CDR3 protein: CASSQENGSPSYEQYF

D gene: -
V gene: TRBV11-2
J gene: TRBJ2-1
clone size: many
CDR3 DNA: TGTGCCAGCAGCCCCCGAGCGGATAGCTCCTACAATGAGCAGTTCTTC
CDR3 protein: CASSPRADSSYNEQFF

D gene: -
V gene: TRBV10-3
J gene: TRBJ1-2
clone size: -
CDR3 DNA: TGTGGCATCGGGGCAGGGGCCGCGCTAAGCACCTTC
CDR3 protein: CGIGAGAALSTF

D gene: -
V gene: TRBV20-1
J gene: TRBJ2-1
clone size: many
CDR3 DNA: TGCAGTGCTAATACAGGGTCGGATGAGCAGTTCTTC
CDR3 protein: CSANTGSDEQFF

D gene: -
V gene: TRBV29-1
J gene: TRBJ2-2
clone size: -
CDR3 DNA: TGCAGCGTCCCCGGCACCACCGGGGAGCTGTTTTTT
CDR3 protein: CSVPGTTGELFF

D gene: -
V gene: TRBV19
J gene: TRBJ2-7
clone size: -
CDR3 DNA: TGTGCCAGTAGTCCGGGGGTCCCCTACGAGCAGTACTTC
CDR3 protein: CASSPGVPYEQYF

D gene: TRBD1
V gene: TRBV28
J gene: TRBJ2-7
clone size: -
CDR3 DNA: TGTGCCAGCAGACCAACGGGACAGGGTTACGAGCAGTACTTC
CDR3 protein: CASRPTGQGYEQYF

D gene: -
V gene: TRBV7-9
J gene: TRBJ1-2
clone size: many
CDR3 DNA: TGTGCCAGCAGCCCGGGGATCTCCTATGGCTACACCTTC
CDR3 protein: CASSPGISYGYTF